The clone carrying this T cell receptor beta chain occurred a few times. Unique molecular identifiers were built into the TCRbeta library. From the PCR reads, TCRdb called clonotypes with MiXCR, one entry per CDR3 protein. The sample holds 490,000 or so distinct CDR3 sequences, approximately 13% seen once. Trimming pared 1 base from V and 4 bases from J, leaving 23 bases between. The CDR3 covers 18 residues. Per the germline V gene, CDR1 is DFQATT and CDR2 is SNEGSKA (reference sequence). The data originate from a study of T-cell reconstitution after alpha-beta-depleted transplantation in children. The chain uses TRBV20-1 and TRBJ1-5; D might be TRBD1 (6 bases). Here the sequenced sample was PBMCs from the stem cell graft donor, taken from the stem cell graft. This receptor was identified in a human donor who donated a stem cell graft to a child with combined immunodeficiency. In DNA form, the CDR3 reads TGCAGTGCTAGAGTAGATTTGGCAGGGGCGTTTTGGAATCAGCCCCAGCATTTT. It yields the protein CSARVDLAGAFWNQPQHF.